The 20 T cell receptor beta chains presented below share a single source sample, sequenced in a study of OX40 agonist ivuxolimab in advanced cancers. The library was prepared using the immunoSEQ multiplex PCR assay. The immuneACCESS repertoire file appears here via TCRdb, limited to in-frame rearrangements. These files lack a portion of the clones; in checked studies, under half of the deficit traces to unresolved V genes, and the cause of the others is not known. Across this sample there are 55,000 to 75,000 clones, with just under 85% seen only once. In total, the top ten clones hold approximately 6% of the sample. Sequencing used CD4+ or CD8+ T cells sorted from blood, obtained in a trial of the OX40 agonist ivuxolimab. The source is an adult with an advanced solid tumor such as melanoma, head and neck, liver or kidney cancer.

This clone appeared once. The chain is built from TRBV13 and TRBJ2-3; weak D call: TRBD2 (5 bases). There are 16 residues in the CDR3. CDR1 and CDR2 from the germline V gene are PRHDT and FYEKMQ (reference sequence). Trimming removed 8 bases from V and 1 base from J, with 19 bases in between. The CDR3 spells CASSGVSGGGTDTQYF. In DNA form, the CDR3 reads TGTGCCAGCTCCGGGGTCTCAGGTGGGGGCACAGATACGCAGTATTTT.

This chain uses TRBV2 with TRBJ2-7; 12 bases agree with TRBD2. The CDR3 is 15 amino acids. V was pared by 9 bases and J by 6 bases, with 12 bases of the junction left unmatched. The germline V gene has CDR1 SNHLY and CDR2 FYNNEI. Written as DNA, the CDR3 is TGTGCCAGAACAAATTCACTAGCGGGAGGAAGCGAGCAGTACTTC. Protein sequence: CARTNSLAGGSEQYF.

This clone was counted only a few times. The chain employs TRBV7-6 and TRBJ2-1, with 8 bases identical to TRBD2. The CDR3 runs to 15 residues. Germline V gives CDR1 SGHVS, CDR2 FNYEAQ. The ends lost 4 bases at V and 0 bases at J; junction bases unmatched: 2. CDR3 residues: CASSYSGSSYNEQFF. The CDR3 region has the DNA TGTGCCAGCAGCTACAGCGGGAGCTCCTACAATGAGCAGTTCTTC.

The table lists this clone with a few counts. V and J are TRBV10-3 and TRBJ2-3, with TRBD2 identical over 10 bases. The CDR3 extends over 14 amino acids. The V and J ends lost 10 bases and 3 bases, in that order; junction bases with no gene match: 7. From germline, CDR1 is ENHRY and CDR2 SYGVKD. Here the CDR3 DNA reads TGTGCCACCGAAAGCGGGGGGGCAACAGATACGCAGTATTTT. Translating gives CATESGGATDTQYF.

The sample holds one count of this clone. The chain has TRBV6-1 and TRBJ1-2; a possible D gene is TRBD1 (6 bases). With 7 bases removed from V and 4 bases from J, the gap between germline ends came to 13 bases. Germline CDR1 and CDR2: MNHNS and SASEGT. This CDR3 region has 13 residues. CDR3 amino acids: CASNKGGTYGYTF. The CDR3 coding sequence is TGTGCCAGCAACAAGGGGGGGACCTATGGCTACACCTTC.

The gene calls are TRBV25-1 and TRBJ2-3, with D perhaps TRBD2 (5 bases). Trimming pared 4 bases from V and 4 bases from J, leaving 21 bases between. In germline, CDR1 is MGHDK, CDR2 SYGVNS. The CDR3 is 17 residues long. As DNA, the CDR3 is TGTGCCAGCAGTGCTTTTGGGAGAGGGAGTGGCCCAGATACGCAGTATTTT. Amino acids: CASSAFGRGSGPDTQYF.

This sequence joins TRBV7-8 and TRBJ1-1; D is unclear. This CDR3 has 13 residues. The ends were cut back, 5 bases at V and 2 bases at J, with 9 bases in the middle. Looked up from germline, CDR1 is SGHVS and CDR2 is FQNEAQ. In DNA, the CDR3 is TGTGCCAGCAGCCGTGACTCCAACACTGAAGCTTTCTTT. This gives the protein CASSRDSNTEAFF.

In its sample, this clone was seen once. The rearrangement links TRBV27 to TRBJ2-2; 8 positions agree with TRBD1. Germline V CDR1 and CDR2: MNHEY, SMNVEV (reference sequence). Unmatched junction bases numbered 8, after V lost 5 bases and J lost 6 bases. The CDR3 runs to 15 residues. The CDR3 coding sequence is TGTGCCAGCAGTGACAGGGGTGAATTGGCCGGGGAGCTGTTTTTT. Its protein product is CASSDRGELAGELFF.

The chain uses TRBV2 and TRBJ2-2; a possible D gene is TRBD1 (5 bases). The CDR3 is made up of 13 amino acids. The V gene lost 7 bases and the J gene lost 1 base, with 7 bases spanning the gap. CDR1 is SNHLY and CDR2 is FYNNEI in the germline V gene. The CDR3 DNA is TGTGCCAGCACGACAGAGAACACCGGGGAGCTGTTTTTT. Translating it yields CASTTENTGELFF.

The V and J genes are TRBV5-4 and TRBJ2-5, with 12 nucleotides matching TRBD1. Losses at the gene ends were 4 bases for V and 4 bases for J; bases not matched to a gene: 17. The CDR3 loop spans 19 amino acids. Germline V gene lookup returns CDR1 SGHNT and CDR2 YYREEE (reference sequence). This chain's CDR3 is CASSPPGQGATSRLETQYF. The CDR3 nucleotides are TGTGCCAGCAGCCCCCCGGGACAGGGGGCAACTAGTCGGCTAGAGACCCAGTACTTC.

The chain recombines TRBV27 with TRBJ2-1; 9 nucleotides align to TRBD1. With V trimmed by 5 bases and J by 2 bases, 10 bases remained unmatched. This CDR3 contains 17 residues. The germline V gene has CDR1 MNHEY and CDR2 SMNVEV (reference sequence). DNA for the CDR3: TGTGCCAGCAGTCCACCGAGGGGACAGGGAGCCTACAATGAGCAGTTCTTC. Protein sequence: CASSPPRGQGAYNEQFF.

The chain has TRBV9 and TRBJ2-5; perhaps D is TRBD1 or TRBD2 (6 bases each). The V end lost 0 bases, the J end lost 5 bases, and 14 bases lay between the germline ends. This CDR3 contains 15 residues. CDR1 is SGDLS and CDR2 is YYNGEE in the germline V gene. CDR3 in amino acids: CASSVVGRRGETQYF. Written as DNA, the CDR3 is TGTGCCAGCAGCGTAGTTGGCAGGAGGGGGGAGACCCAGTACTTC.

In this sample, this clone turned up a few times. J is TRBJ2-7 and V is TRBV11-2; D possibly corresponds to TRBD2 (6 bases). Germline V gene sequence: CDR1 SGHAT, CDR2 FQNNGV. V was cut by 7 bases and J by 1 base, with 14 bases left in between. This CDR3 has 14 amino acids. In nucleotides, the CDR3 is TGTGCCAGCACCCCGGGGGTGGCGTCCTACGAGCAGTACTTC. It yields the protein CASTPGVASYEQYF.

The V and J genes are TRBV7-6 and TRBJ1-4; D ambiguous. Trimming cost V 5 bases and J 3 bases, with 13 bases left between them. From germline, CDR1 is SGHVS and CDR2 FNYEAQ. The CDR3 loop spans 15 amino acids. The CDR3 DNA sequence: TGTGCCAGCAGCCCCTCGGGGTTCGCTAATGAAAAACTGTTTTTT. It translates to CASSPSGFANEKLFF.

The J gene is TRBJ2-3, the V gene TRBV4-3; possibly TRBD1 for D (7 bases). Deletions cut 1 base from V and 5 bases from J, with 16 bases between. Germline assignment: CDR1 LGHNA and CDR2 YSLEER. CDR3 length equals 16 residues. CDR3 sequence reads: CASSQAAVQGGDTQYF. The CDR3 region has the DNA TGCGCCAGCAGCCAAGCCGCAGTCCAGGGGGGAGATACGCAGTATTTT.

The chain employs TRBV19 and TRBJ2-5; a possible D gene is TRBD2 (7 bases). The V gene lost 5 bases and the J gene lost 5 bases, with 24 bases spanning the gap. This CDR3 comprises 17 residues. CDR1 LNHDA and CDR2 SQIVND come from the germline V gene (reference sequence). The CDR3 nucleotides are TGTGCCAGTAGTTCTCTCACTTCGCGGGGGCTAGGGGAGACCCAGTACTTC. Amino acid sequence: CASSSLTSRGLGETQYF.

The CDR3 is CASSMTRFGEQFF. The CDR3 DNA sequence: TGTGCCAGTAGTATGACTAGGTTCGGTGAGCAGTTCTTC. This sequence joins TRBV19 and TRBJ2-1, with D perhaps TRBD2 (6 bases). This CDR3 spans 13 amino acids. Germline V gene sequence: CDR1 LNHDA, CDR2 SQIVND (reference sequence). V lost 3 bases and J 9 bases, leaving 12 bases between the germline ends.

Turning to this clone: The sample carries other DNA sequences with the same CDR3. The chain joins TRBV7-2 to TRBJ1-2; 7 bases are a match to TRBD1. There are 14 residues in the CDR3. After removal of 5 bases from V and 4 bases from J, the junction contained 7 bases not matched to a gene. Germline V CDR1 and CDR2: SGHTA, FQGNSA. CDR3 amino acids: CASSPQGQLYGYTF. Written as DNA, the CDR3 is TGTGCCAGCAGCCCGCAGGGACAGCTCTATGGCTACACCTTC.

The chain links TRBV2 to TRBJ2-3, with 9 bases matching TRBD2. The germline V gene has CDR1 SNHLY and CDR2 FYNNEI. The V segment lost 3 bases and the J segment 8 bases; nucleotides outside the gene matches: 12. The CDR3 has 16 residues. The DNA of the CDR3 is TGTGCCAGCAGTGATGGGCTAGCGGGGCTTCGGAGTACGCAGTATTTT. Translation gives CASSDGLAGLRSTQYF.

The V and J genes are TRBV19 and TRBJ1-5; tentatively, D is TRBD1 (5 bases). With 7 bases removed from V and 0 bases from J, the gap between germline ends came to 22 bases. This CDR3 comprises 18 residues. Germline V CDR1 and CDR2: LNHDA, SQIVND (reference sequence). CDR3 amino acids: CASTRGQFGGNSNQPQHF. DNA for the CDR3: TGTGCCAGTACAAGAGGGCAGTTCGGGGGGAATAGCAATCAGCCCCAGCATTTT.